These T cell receptor beta chains were read from a single sample in a study of T cells in localized non-small cell lung cancer. This table comes from immunoSEQ multiplex PCR, and its TCRdb copy is limited to in-frame clones, with some not included. Altogether some 2,100 clones are present, about 25% being singletons, with the ten largest covering around 15%. The sample here was normal lung tissue next to the tumor, taken before any cancer treatment. The origin of the receptors is a female donor older than 55 with stage I lung adenocarcinoma. Both conserved end residues are part of each CDR3. A D gene is named only where the DNA matches it firmly. Clone sizes are given selectively: once, few, many, or a class where the clone is expanded.

TRBJ2-3	14	TRBD1	TRBV11-3	few	TGTGCCAGCAGCTTGTGGACAGGGGAGGGTACGCAGTATTTT	CASSLWTGEGTQYF
TRBJ1-1	14	-	TRBV30	few	TGTGCCTGCAATAAGGGACTTGCAGGCACTGAAGCTTTCTTT	CACNKGLAGTEAFF
TRBJ2-5	12	-	TRBV12-5	-	TGTGCTAGTGGTGGTTTGCAAGGGACCCAGTACTTC	CASGGLQGTQYF
TRBJ2-5	14	-	TRBV2	few	TGTGCCAGCACCCGGTCGGGGGAGCACGGGACCCAGTACTTC	CASTRSGEHGTQYF
TRBJ1-5	15	TRBD1	TRBV30	-	TGTGCCTGGAGCGGTAGGGGGCTTTACAATCAGCCCCAGCATTTT	CAWSGRGLYNQPQHF
TRBJ2-2	14	TRBD2	TRBV9	few	TGTGCCAGCAGCCACGGGACTAGCACCGGGGAGCTGTTTTTT	CASSHGTSTGELFF
TRBJ2-1	16	-	TRBV6-8	-	TGTGCCAGCAGTTACGACAAGGGGGGACACTACAATGAGCAGTTCTTC	CASSYDKGGHYNEQFF
TRBJ1-2	13	-	TRBV6-1	-	TGTGCCAGCAGTGAAGCGGGTAACTATGGCTACACCTTC	CASSEAGNYGYTF
TRBJ2-5	16	-	TRBV11-3	-	TGTGCCAGCAGCTTATTTATTGCGACAGGACAAGAGACCCAGTACTTC	CASSLFIATGQETQYF
TRBJ1-2	15	-	TRBV12-5	-	TGTGCTAGTGGTTTCCCCCAGGGAGGACTCTATGGCTACACCTTC	CASGFPQGGLYGYTF
TRBJ1-6	15	-	TRBV4-1	-	TGCGCCAGCAGCCTGGAGACCCGGGGTTATTCACCCCTCCACTTT	CASSLETRGYSPLHF
TRBJ1-1	16	-	TRBV9	few	TGTGCCAGCAGTATCCTACCCGTGACAGCGAACACTGAAGCTTTCTTT	CASSILPVTANTEAFF
TRBJ1-3	13	-	TRBV18	-	TGTGCCAGCTCACCAGGACAGGGAAACACCATATATTTT	CASSPGQGNTIYF
TRBJ2-5	16	-	TRBV6-8	-	TGTGCCAGCAGTTACCAGACAGGCATACCAGAAGAGACCCAGTACTTC	CASSYQTGIPEETQYF
TRBJ2-1	16	TRBD2	TRBV11-3	few	TGTGCCAGCAGCCCCCTGGGAAGCGGGGGAACCAATGAGCAGTTCTTC	CASSPLGSGGTNEQFF